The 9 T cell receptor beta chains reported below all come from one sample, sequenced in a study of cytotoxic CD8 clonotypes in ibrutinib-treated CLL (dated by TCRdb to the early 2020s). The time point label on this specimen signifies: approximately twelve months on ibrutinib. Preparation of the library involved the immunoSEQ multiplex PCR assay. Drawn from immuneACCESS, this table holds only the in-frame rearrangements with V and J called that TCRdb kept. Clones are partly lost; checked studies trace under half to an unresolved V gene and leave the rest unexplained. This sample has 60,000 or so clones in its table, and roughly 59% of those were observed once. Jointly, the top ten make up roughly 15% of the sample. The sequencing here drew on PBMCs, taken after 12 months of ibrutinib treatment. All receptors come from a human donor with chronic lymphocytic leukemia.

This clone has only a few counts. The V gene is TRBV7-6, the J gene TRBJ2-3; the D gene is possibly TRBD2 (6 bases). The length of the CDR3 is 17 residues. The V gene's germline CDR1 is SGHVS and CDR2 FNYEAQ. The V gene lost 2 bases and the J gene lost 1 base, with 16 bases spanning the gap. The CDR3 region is CASSLIWRDDGTDTQYF. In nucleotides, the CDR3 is TGTGCCAGCAGCTTAATATGGAGGGACGATGGCACAGATACGCAGTATTTT.

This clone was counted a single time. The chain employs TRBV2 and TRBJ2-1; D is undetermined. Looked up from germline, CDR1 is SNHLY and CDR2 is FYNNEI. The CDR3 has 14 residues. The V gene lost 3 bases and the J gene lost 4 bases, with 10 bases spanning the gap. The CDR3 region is CASSEGSGYNEQFF. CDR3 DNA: TGTGCCAGCAGTGAGGGGTCCGGGTACAATGAGCAGTTCTTC.

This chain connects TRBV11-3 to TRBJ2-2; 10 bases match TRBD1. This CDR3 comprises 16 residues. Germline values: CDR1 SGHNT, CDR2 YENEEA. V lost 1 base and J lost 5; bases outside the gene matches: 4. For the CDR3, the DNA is TGTGCCAGCAGCTTAGGGACAGGGGGTTATACCGGGGAGCTGTTTTTT. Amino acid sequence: CASSLGTGGYTGELFF.

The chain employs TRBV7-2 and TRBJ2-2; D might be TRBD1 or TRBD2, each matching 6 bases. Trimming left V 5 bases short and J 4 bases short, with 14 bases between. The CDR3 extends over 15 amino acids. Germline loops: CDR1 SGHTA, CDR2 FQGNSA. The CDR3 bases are TGTGCCAGCAGCGAACGGGGGCGCTCCACCGGGGAGCTGTTTTTT. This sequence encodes CASSERGRSTGELFF. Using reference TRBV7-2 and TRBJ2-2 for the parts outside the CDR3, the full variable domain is GAGVSQSPSNKVTEKGKDVELRCDPISGHTALYWYRQSLGQGLEFLIYFQGNSAPDKSGLPSDRFSAERTGGSVSTLTIQRTQQEDSAVYLCASSERGRSTGELFFGEGSRLTVL.

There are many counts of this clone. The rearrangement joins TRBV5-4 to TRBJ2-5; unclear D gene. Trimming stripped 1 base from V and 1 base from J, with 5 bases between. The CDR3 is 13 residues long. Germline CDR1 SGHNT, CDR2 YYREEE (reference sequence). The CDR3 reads CASSLSVQETQYF. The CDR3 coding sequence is TGTGCCAGCAGCTTGTCTGTCCAAGAGACCCAGTACTTC.

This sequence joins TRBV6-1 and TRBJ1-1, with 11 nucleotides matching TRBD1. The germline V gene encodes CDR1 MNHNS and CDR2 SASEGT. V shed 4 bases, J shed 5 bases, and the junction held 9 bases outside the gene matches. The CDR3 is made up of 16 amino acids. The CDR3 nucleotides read TGTGCCAGCAGTGCTCGGGACAGGGGGTTTAGTACTGAAGCTTTCTTT. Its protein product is CASSARDRGFSTEAFF.

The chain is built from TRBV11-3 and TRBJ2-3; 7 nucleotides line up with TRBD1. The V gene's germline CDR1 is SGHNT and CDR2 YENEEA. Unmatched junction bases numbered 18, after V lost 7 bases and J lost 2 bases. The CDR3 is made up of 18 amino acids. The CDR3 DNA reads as TGTGCCAGCACCCCACAACGTAGGGGGCTCTTTATCACAGATACGCAGTATTTT. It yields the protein CASTPQRRGLFITDTQYF.

The CDR3 region has the DNA TGCAGCGTTGGGCGGAATTACAATGAGCAGTTCTTC. Its translation is CSVGRNYNEQFF. V usage is TRBV29-1 and J usage is TRBJ2-1, with D uncertain. This CDR3 has 12 amino acids. V was pared by 4 bases and J by 4 bases, with 8 bases between. Germline V lookup: CDR1 SQVTM, CDR2 ANQGSEA.

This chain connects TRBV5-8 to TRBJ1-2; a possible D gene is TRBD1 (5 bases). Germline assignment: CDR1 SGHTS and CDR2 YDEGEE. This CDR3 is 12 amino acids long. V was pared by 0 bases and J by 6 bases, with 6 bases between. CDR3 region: CASSLEGHGYTF. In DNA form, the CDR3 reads TGTGCCAGCAGCTTGGAGGGGCATGGCTACACCTTC.